A selection of T cell receptor beta chains follows, all from one sample in a study of T cells in Graves' hyperthyroidism and ophthalmopathy. One entry per CDR3 protein, called by TCRdb with MiXCR from the multiplex PCR reads. The sample holds around 350,000 distinct CDR3 sequences, 15% to 18% seen once. The sample was blood. The receptor set was obtained from a woman under 30 with Graves' hyperthyroidism that later progressed to Graves' ophthalmopathy. Both conserved end residues are part of each CDR3. The D gene is left open where the match is weak. The size field is filled for only some rows; it gives once, few, many or a size class.

CDR3 protein: CASSPQRGAYSPLHF
CDR3 DNA: TGTGCCAGCTCACCACAAAGGGGGGCGTATTCACCCCTCCACTTT
J gene: TRBJ1-6
clone size: few
D gene: NA
V gene: TRBV18

CDR3 protein: CASSYRQGLAGNTIYF
CDR3 DNA: TGTGCCAGCAGCTACAGACAGGGCCTTGCTGGAAACACCATATATTTT
J gene: TRBJ1-3
clone size: many
D gene: TRBD1
V gene: TRBV3-1

CDR3 protein: CASSPFGLAGGSEQYF
CDR3 DNA: TGTGCCAGCAGCCCCTTTGGACTAGCGGGAGGGAGCGAGCAGTACTTC
J gene: TRBJ2-7
clone size: many
D gene: TRBD2
V gene: TRBV3-1

CDR3 protein: CASTEGTHNEQFF
CDR3 DNA: TGTGCCAGCACTGAGGGGACTCACAATGAGCAGTTCTTC
J gene: TRBJ2-1
clone size: few
D gene: NA
V gene: TRBV27

CDR3 protein: CASSPPTYRERYEQYF
CDR3 DNA: TGTGCCAGCAGTCCTCCCACCTACAGGGAGCGCTACGAGCAGTACTTC
J gene: TRBJ2-7
clone size: many
D gene: NA
V gene: TRBV12-3/TRBV12-4

CDR3 protein: CASSLGSQFQETQYF
CDR3 DNA: TGTGCCAGCAGCTTAGGTTCGCAGTTCCAAGAGACCCAGTACTTC
J gene: TRBJ2-5
clone size: NA
D gene: NA
V gene: TRBV7-9

CDR3 protein: CASSLPTGTDTEAFF
CDR3 DNA: TGTGCCAGCAGCTTACCGACAGGGACGGACACTGAAGCTTTCTTT
J gene: TRBJ1-1
clone size: NA
D gene: TRBD1
V gene: TRBV7-2

CDR3 protein: CASRGWKDTEAFF
CDR3 DNA: TGCGCCAGCAGGGGTTGGAAGGACACTGAAGCTTTCTTT
J gene: TRBJ1-1
clone size: NA
D gene: NA
V gene: TRBV10-2

CDR3 protein: CSASATPANYGYTF
CDR3 DNA: TGCAGCGCCAGTGCGACCCCAGCTAACTATGGCTACACCTTC
J gene: TRBJ1-2
clone size: few
D gene: NA
V gene: TRBV29-1

CDR3 protein: CASSPGAGKNTDTQYF
CDR3 DNA: TGTGCCAGCAGCCCAGGGGCAGGCAAAAACACAGATACGCAGTATTTT
J gene: TRBJ2-3
clone size: many
D gene: NA
V gene: TRBV12-3/TRBV12-4

CDR3 protein: CAWSLGLGGNQPQHF
CDR3 DNA: TGTGCCTGGAGTCTGGGGCTCGGTGGCAATCAGCCCCAGCATTTT
J gene: TRBJ1-5
clone size: many
D gene: NA
V gene: TRBV30

CDR3 protein: CASTEGTGVDETQYF
CDR3 DNA: TGTGCCAGCACTGAAGGGACAGGGGTAGATGAGACCCAGTACTTC
J gene: TRBJ2-5
clone size: many
D gene: TRBD1
V gene: TRBV2

CDR3 protein: CASSTPTRHGYTF
CDR3 DNA: TGCGCCAGCAGCACCCCGACCCGTCACGGCTACACCTTC
J gene: TRBJ1-2
clone size: many
D gene: NA
V gene: TRBV5-1

CDR3 protein: CASSHPTQGIDEKLFF
CDR3 DNA: TGTGCCAGCAGCCACCCTACCCAGGGGATCGATGAAAAACTGTTTTTT
J gene: TRBJ1-4
clone size: few
D gene: NA
V gene: TRBV4-2

CDR3 protein: CASSLAGSRFRTRTYEQYF
CDR3 DNA: TGTGCCAGCAGCTTAGCTGGGTCGAGGTTTCGGACTAGAACTTACGAGCAGTACTTC
J gene: TRBJ2-7
clone size: many
D gene: TRBD2
V gene: TRBV7-2

CDR3 protein: CASSRIANTEAFF
CDR3 DNA: TGCGCCAGCAGTCGGATCGCGAACACTGAAGCTTTCTTT
J gene: TRBJ1-1
clone size: NA
D gene: NA
V gene: TRBV4-1

CDR3 protein: CASSSDGGVRSEQFF
CDR3 DNA: TGCGCCAGCAGCTCCGATGGGGGGGTGCGGAGTGAGCAGTTCTTC
J gene: TRBJ2-1
clone size: few
D gene: TRBD2
V gene: TRBV5-1

CDR3 protein: CASSSMGAYNEQFF
CDR3 DNA: TGTGCCAGCAGCTCCATGGGGGCCTACAATGAGCAGTTCTTC
J gene: TRBJ2-1
clone size: many
D gene: NA
V gene: TRBV6-1

CDR3 protein: CASRGRTSAFNEQFF
CDR3 DNA: TGCGCCAGCAGAGGAAGGACTAGCGCCTTCAATGAGCAGTTCTTC
J gene: TRBJ2-1
clone size: NA
D gene: TRBD2
V gene: TRBV5-1

CDR3 protein: CASSPGTSHEQYF
CDR3 DNA: TGTGCCAGCTCACCCGGGACTAGCCACGAGCAGTACTTC
J gene: TRBJ2-7
clone size: many
D gene: TRBD2
V gene: TRBV18

CDR3 protein: CSASRRVDEQYF
CDR3 DNA: TGCAGTGCTAGTAGAAGGGTGGACGAGCAGTACTTC
J gene: TRBJ2-7
clone size: many
D gene: NA
V gene: TRBV20-1

CDR3 protein: CSAREASGRTSSYNEQFF
CDR3 DNA: TGCAGTGCTAGAGAGGCTAGCGGGAGGACCAGCTCCTACAATGAGCAGTTCTTC
J gene: TRBJ2-1
clone size: many
D gene: TRBD2
V gene: TRBV20-1

CDR3 protein: CSASQDRGGSYNSPLHF
CDR3 DNA: TGCAGTGCTAGCCAGGACAGGGGGGGTTCCTATAATTCACCCCTCCACTTT
J gene: TRBJ1-6
clone size: NA
D gene: TRBD1
V gene: TRBV20-1

CDR3 protein: CASSQTRGEQFF
CDR3 DNA: TGTGCCAGCAGCCAAACTCGCGGTGAGCAGTTCTTC
J gene: TRBJ2-1
clone size: NA
D gene: NA
V gene: TRBV3-1

CDR3 protein: CASSSRGRNTEAFF
CDR3 DNA: TGTGCCAGCAGCTCCAGGGGGCGGAACACTGAAGCTTTCTTT
J gene: TRBJ1-1
clone size: many
D gene: TRBD1
V gene: TRBV7-8

CDR3 protein: CASSFRIGETQYF
CDR3 DNA: TGCGCCAGCAGCTTTAGGATCGGGGAGACCCAGTACTTC
J gene: TRBJ2-5
clone size: few
D gene: NA
V gene: TRBV4-1

CDR3 protein: CASNLTGASLGQYF
CDR3 DNA: TGCGCCAGCAACTTGACAGGGGCCTCTCTCGGGCAGTACTTC
J gene: TRBJ2-7
clone size: NA
D gene: TRBD1
V gene: TRBV5-1

CDR3 protein: CASSTTGTGELFF
CDR3 DNA: TGTGCCAGCAGTACCACAGGAACCGGGGAGCTGTTTTTT
J gene: TRBJ2-2
clone size: many
D gene: NA
V gene: TRBV12-3/TRBV12-4

CDR3 protein: CASSPWLAGGPNTGELFF
CDR3 DNA: TGTGCCAGCAGCCCATGGTTAGCGGGAGGGCCGAACACCGGGGAGCTGTTTTTT
J gene: TRBJ2-2
clone size: many
D gene: TRBD2
V gene: TRBV7-8

CDR3 protein: CASRDGLKETQYF
CDR3 DNA: TGTGCCAGCAGAGACGGGTTGAAAGAGACCCAGTACTTC
J gene: TRBJ2-5
clone size: many
D gene: NA
V gene: TRBV2

CDR3 protein: CASSPWGGLNHTQYF
CDR3 DNA: TGTGCCAGCTCACCATGGGGGGGCTTGAATCATACGCAGTATTTT
J gene: TRBJ2-3
clone size: many
D gene: NA
V gene: TRBV27

CDR3 protein: CSAQTRAQETQYF
CDR3 DNA: TGCAGTGCTCAGACTAGGGCTCAAGAGACCCAGTACTTC
J gene: TRBJ2-5
clone size: NA
D gene: NA
V gene: TRBV20-1

CDR3 protein: CASSQPGPGELFF
CDR3 DNA: TGTGCCAGCAGCCAACCAGGGCCCGGGGAGCTGTTTTTT
J gene: TRBJ2-2
clone size: many
D gene: NA
V gene: TRBV3-1

CDR3 protein: CASGGGGVPINEQFF
CDR3 DNA: TGTGCCAGCGGTGGAGGCGGGGTTCCAATCAATGAGCAGTTCTTC
J gene: TRBJ2-1
clone size: few
D gene: NA
V gene: TRBV28

CDR3 protein: CASSPWEKLFF
CDR3 DNA: TGTGCCAGCTCACCGTGGGAAAAACTGTTTTTT
J gene: TRBJ1-4
clone size: NA
D gene: NA
V gene: TRBV18

CDR3 protein: CASSQVRGADTGELFF
CDR3 DNA: TGTGCCAGCAGCCAAGTACGAGGGGCCGACACCGGGGAGCTGTTTTTT
J gene: TRBJ2-2
clone size: few
D gene: NA
V gene: TRBV3-1

CDR3 protein: CASIPPGRGNQPQHF
CDR3 DNA: TGTGCCAGTATTCCCCCGGGACGGGGGAATCAGCCCCAGCATTTT
J gene: TRBJ1-5
clone size: NA
D gene: NA
V gene: TRBV19

CDR3 protein: CATYDRGWSYEQYF
CDR3 DNA: TGTGCCACCTACGACAGGGGTTGGTCCTACGAGCAGTACTTC
J gene: TRBJ2-7
clone size: many
D gene: TRBD1
V gene: TRBV6-1

CDR3 protein: CASSLVTSKLPEAFF
CDR3 DNA: TGTGCCAGCAGCCTGGTGACCAGTAAACTTCCTGAAGCTTTCTTT
J gene: TRBJ1-1
clone size: many
D gene: NA
V gene: TRBV7-9

CDR3 protein: CSAPGLAGHTDTQYF
CDR3 DNA: TGCAGTGCTCCCGGACTAGCGGGCCACACAGATACGCAGTATTTT
J gene: TRBJ2-3
clone size: NA
D gene: TRBD2
V gene: TRBV20-1

CDR3 protein: CASSPYSDSNQPQHF
CDR3 DNA: TGTGCCAGCAGCCCCTACTCTGATAGCAATCAGCCCCAGCATTTT
J gene: TRBJ1-5
clone size: few
D gene: NA
V gene: TRBV4-2

CDR3 protein: CASSPAPFSGANVLTF
CDR3 DNA: TGTGCCAGCTCCCCGGCCCCTTTCTCTGGGGCCAACGTCCTGACTTTC
J gene: TRBJ2-6
clone size: few
D gene: NA
V gene: TRBV18

CDR3 protein: CTSSLGTGARSEYF
CDR3 DNA: TGTACCAGCAGCCTGGGGACAGGGGCCCGTTCCGAGTATTTT
J gene: TRBJ2-3
clone size: NA
D gene: TRBD1
V gene: TRBV7-9

CDR3 protein: CAIRTPGQEYEQYF
CDR3 DNA: TGTGCCATCAGAACTCCGGGACAGGAATACGAGCAGTACTTC
J gene: TRBJ2-7
clone size: many
D gene: TRBD1
V gene: TRBV10-3

CDR3 protein: CSARVVSGSSYNEQFF
CDR3 DNA: TGCAGTGCTAGAGTAGTTAGCGGTAGCTCCTACAATGAGCAGTTCTTC
J gene: TRBJ2-1
clone size: many
D gene: NA
V gene: TRBV20-1

CDR3 protein: CASSSVAGSSYEQYF
CDR3 DNA: TGTGCCAGCAGCTCCGTGGCTGGAAGCTCCTACGAGCAGTACTTC
J gene: TRBJ2-7
clone size: many
D gene: NA
V gene: TRBV11-2

CDR3 protein: CASSLTEGGDGYTF
CDR3 DNA: TGTGCCAGCTCCCTGACAGAGGGAGGAGATGGCTACACCTTC
J gene: TRBJ1-2
clone size: few
D gene: NA
V gene: TRBV18

CDR3 protein: CSVVLGYEQYF
CDR3 DNA: TGCAGCGTTGTGCTGGGCTACGAGCAGTACTTC
J gene: TRBJ2-7
clone size: many
D gene: NA
V gene: TRBV29-1

CDR3 protein: CASSPSGLAKNIQYF
CDR3 DNA: TGTGCCAGCTCACCATCGGGTCTAGCCAAAAACATTCAGTACTTC
J gene: TRBJ2-4
clone size: many
D gene: NA
V gene: TRBV18

CDR3 protein: CASSLFRTAENTEAFF
CDR3 DNA: TGTGCCAGCAGTTTGTTTCGAACAGCAGAGAACACTGAAGCTTTCTTT
J gene: TRBJ1-1
clone size: NA
D gene: NA
V gene: TRBV28

CDR3 protein: CASSQDSRPGTQYF
CDR3 DNA: TGTGCCAGCAGCCAAGATAGTCGACCGGGTACGCAGTATTTT
J gene: TRBJ2-3
clone size: NA
D gene: NA
V gene: TRBV3-1

CDR3 protein: CASSSGTGVYSNQPQHF
CDR3 DNA: TGTGCCAGCAGCTCCGGGACAGGGGTTTATAGCAATCAGCCCCAGCATTTT
J gene: TRBJ1-5
clone size: many
D gene: TRBD1
V gene: TRBV7-9